Given below is one TCR beta chain in context. Its antigen target is currently unknown. Qualities for individual bases were not recorded, and no much larger clone is one base off. The data are from a study of response to subunit inactivated influenza vaccine (dated by TCRdb to 2017 to 2018). As for the study more broadly: Deep quantitative profiling of the T cell receptor repertoire was used in the study to follow responses to a trivalent subunit inactivated influenza vaccine.

Broad study findings and their caveats: The authors suggested that each seasonal influenza vaccination may recruit only a limited number of new T cells.

Receptor libraries were prepared by RT-PCR. TCRdb lists the instrument as Illumina HiSeq 2500. In-frame beta chains were kept once TCRdb had trimmed the public reads at Q25 with fastp and called clones with MiXCR. One record per CDR3 amino acid sequence lists the most common genes and DNA. For this sample the table gives some 570,000 distinct CDR3 sequences, of which roughly 10% were detected only once. The ten largest clones capture more than 9.5% of the sample. For this chain, trimming is 6 bases at the V end and 5 bases at the J end, and the number of junction bases without a gene match is 10. Taken from the germline V gene, the CDR1 and CDR2 loops are SNHLY and FYNNEI. The CDR3, cysteine through phenylalanine, is 15 amino acids long. CDR3 DNA only is kept here, 45 bases in frame from base 1. Another study also made use of these data, one on T cells expressing NK-cell markers. Drawing on the second study: 5'RACE template switching, by which a universal primer site and unique molecular identifiers were added, was used to make TCR beta cDNA libraries. TCR beta-chain repertoires were profiled in sorted CD3+CD56+NKG2C+, CD3+CD56+NKG2C- and CD3+CD56-NKG2C+ T-cell subsets from eight donors. Seven of the eight sequenced donors were HCMV-seropositive and one was HCMV-seronegative. In several experiments an anti-gammadeltaTCR antibody was added to restrict sorting to alphabetaTCR-expressing T cells. In 5 to 7 donors, the dominant CD3+CD56+NKG2C+ clonotypes were found to rank among the top 10 CD8+ clonotypes and to make up about 1.0-7.0% of CD8+ T cells. Those dominant clonotypes were again the most abundant among CD3+CD56-NKG2C+ cells in a handful of donors, at about 25-60.1%. Whether the expanded NKG2C-expressing T cell clones were specific for HCMV antigens remained unclear. The study sequenced eight donors, all healthy volunteers chosen at random: three men and five women. A commercial ELISA kit detecting HCMV-specific IgG in serum was used to determine HCMV serostatus. Ficoll density gradient centrifugation was used to isolate peripheral blood mononuclear cells from blood. For a handful of donors, unsorted PBMC were also used to sequence bulk peripheral blood T-cell repertoires. cDNA synthesis was primed from the TCR beta constant segment, followed by two successive PCR amplification steps. Illumina HiSeq 2000/2500, MiSeq or NextSeq was used to sequence libraries as 2 x 150 bp reads. MIGEC was used to demultiplex reads and group the reads by UMI, and MiTCR was used to assemble and quantify clonotypes. To exclude erroneous sequences, any TCR cDNA sequence not supported by at least two reads was discarded. The tcR package was used for downstream repertoire analysis, and clonotypes were matched between fractions using CDR3 nucleotide sequence together with V segment. VDJmatch was used to annotate antigen specificity against VDJdb, with one amino acid substitution in CDR3 permitted.

The chain joins TRBV2 to TRBJ2-7, and TRBD2 matches 10 of the central bases. This specimen consisted of PBMCs from blood, obtained on the day of vaccination. This clonotype was obtained from a man aged 50 to 59 who received an inactivated influenza vaccine. Donor details come from another sample of the same person, matched by shared clones. The CDR3 region has the sequence CASRPSGSSLHEQYF. In nucleotides, the sequence is TGTGCCAGCAGACCTAGCGGGAGTTCACTGCACGAGCAGTACTTC.